The following is a T cell receptor (beta chain) sequence with its context. The antigen is unknown. This sample was taken from a study of cytomegalovirus exposure and HLA in healthy donors. Study observations and caveats: In a later analysis, compared with equally common non-associated chains, HLA-associated beta chains were more expanded. A later analysis linked around 17,000 TCR beta sequences to HLA alleles at 0.05 false discovery rate. DRB1 had the most TCR associations and HLA-C the fewest, a later analysis found, with rates varying by HLA locus. An analysis done earlier found most TCR beta V segments productive about 87% or about 30% of the time.

CDR1 and CDR2 (germline): MNHEY, SVGAGI. V was cut by 5 bases and J by 11 bases, with 13 bases left in between. The CDR3 is 13 residues long. Researchers ran the PCR with 60 Vbeta and 13 Jbeta primers. TCRdb keeps only in-frame clones here, not all; method: immunoSEQ multiplex PCR. The sample comprises around 110,000 clones, about four fifths of which are singletons, and about 3.9% rests with the top ten. Sample: PBMCs. This sequence originates from a woman between 25 and 40 years old in good health and CMV-seronegative. This chain uses TRBV6-5 with TRBJ1-6; possibly TRBD1 for D (5 bases). In DNA form, the CDR3 reads TGTGCCAGCAGTCCCTCGGGGGTGCCACCCCTCCACTTT. This translates into CASSPSGVPPLHF.